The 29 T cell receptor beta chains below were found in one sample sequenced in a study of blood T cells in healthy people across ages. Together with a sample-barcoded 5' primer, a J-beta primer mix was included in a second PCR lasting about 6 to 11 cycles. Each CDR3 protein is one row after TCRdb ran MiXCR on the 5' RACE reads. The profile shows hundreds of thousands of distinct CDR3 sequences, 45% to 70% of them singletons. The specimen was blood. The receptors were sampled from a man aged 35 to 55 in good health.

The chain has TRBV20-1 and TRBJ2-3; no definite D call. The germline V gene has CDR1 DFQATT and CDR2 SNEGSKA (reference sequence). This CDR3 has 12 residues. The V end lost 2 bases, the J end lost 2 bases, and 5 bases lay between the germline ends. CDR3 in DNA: TGCAGTGCTAGATTTAACACAGATACGCAGTATTTT. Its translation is CSARFNTDTQYF.

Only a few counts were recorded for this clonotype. CDR3 in amino acids: CASSRDSSTDTQYF. Written as DNA, the CDR3 is TGTGCCAGCAGCCGTGACAGTAGCACAGATACGCAGTATTTT. The chain combines TRBV28 with TRBJ2-3; a weak D match, TRBD1 (5 bases). The V and J ends lost 6 bases and 0 bases respectively, with 10 bases between them. Germline lookup yields CDR1 MDHEN and CDR2 SYDVKM. This CDR3 is 14 amino acids long.

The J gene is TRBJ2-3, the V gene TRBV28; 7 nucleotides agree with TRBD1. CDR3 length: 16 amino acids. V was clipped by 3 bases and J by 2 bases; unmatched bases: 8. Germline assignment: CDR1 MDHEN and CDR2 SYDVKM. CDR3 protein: CASSFPGQVPTDTQYF. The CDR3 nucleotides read TGTGCCAGCAGTTTCCCCGGACAGGTTCCCACAGATACGCAGTATTTT.

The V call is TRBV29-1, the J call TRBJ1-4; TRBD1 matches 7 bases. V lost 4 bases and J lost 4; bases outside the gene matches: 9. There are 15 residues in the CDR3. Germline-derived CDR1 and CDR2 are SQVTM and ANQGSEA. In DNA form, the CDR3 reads TGCAGCGTTGCCCCCAGACAGGGATATAATGAAAAACTGTTTTTT. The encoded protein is CSVAPRQGYNEKLFF. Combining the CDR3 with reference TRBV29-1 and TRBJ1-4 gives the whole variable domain SAVISQKPSRDICQRGTSLTIQCQVDSQVTMMFWYRQQPGQSLTLIATANQGSEATYESGFVIDKFPISRPNLTFSTLTVSNMSPEDSSIYLCSVAPRQGYNEKLFFGSGTQLSVL.

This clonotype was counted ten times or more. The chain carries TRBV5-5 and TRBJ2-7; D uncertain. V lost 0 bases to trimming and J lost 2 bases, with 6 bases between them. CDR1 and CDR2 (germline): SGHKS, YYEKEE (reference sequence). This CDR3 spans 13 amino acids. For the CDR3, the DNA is TGTGCCAGCAGCTTGGACCCGACCTACGAGCAGTACTTC. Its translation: CASSLDPTYEQYF.

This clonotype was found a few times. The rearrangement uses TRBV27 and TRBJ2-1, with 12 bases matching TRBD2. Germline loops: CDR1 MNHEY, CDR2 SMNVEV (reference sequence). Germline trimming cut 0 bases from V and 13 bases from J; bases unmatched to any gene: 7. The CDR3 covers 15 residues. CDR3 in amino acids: CASSLSMGLAGSQFF. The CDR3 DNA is TGTGCCAGCAGTTTATCCATGGGACTAGCGGGTAGTCAGTTCTTC.

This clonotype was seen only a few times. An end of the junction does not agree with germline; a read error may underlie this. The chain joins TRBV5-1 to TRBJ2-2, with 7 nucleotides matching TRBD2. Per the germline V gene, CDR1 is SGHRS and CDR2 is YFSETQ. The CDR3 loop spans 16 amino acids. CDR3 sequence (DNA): TGCGCCAGCAGTTTGGGACTATTCTGGGGCACCGGGGAGCTGTTTTTT. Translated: CASSLGLFWGTGELFF.

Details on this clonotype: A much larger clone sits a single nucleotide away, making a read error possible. CDR3 loop: CASSYGTVNTEAFF. DNA for the CDR3: TGTGCCAGCAGCTACGGGACAGTGAACACTGAAGCTTTCTTT. The V and J genes are TRBV3-1 and TRBJ1-1, with 7 positions matching TRBD1. CDR3 length: 14 residues. V shed 5 bases and J 0 bases; nucleotides not matched to a gene: 3. CDR1 and CDR2 (germline): LGHDT, YNNKEL (reference sequence).

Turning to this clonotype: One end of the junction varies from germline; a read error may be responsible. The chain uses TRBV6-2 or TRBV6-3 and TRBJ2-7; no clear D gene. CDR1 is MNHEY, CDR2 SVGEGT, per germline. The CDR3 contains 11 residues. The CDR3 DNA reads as TGTGTCAGCAGAGATCATTACGAGCAGTACTTC. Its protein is CVSRDHYEQYF.

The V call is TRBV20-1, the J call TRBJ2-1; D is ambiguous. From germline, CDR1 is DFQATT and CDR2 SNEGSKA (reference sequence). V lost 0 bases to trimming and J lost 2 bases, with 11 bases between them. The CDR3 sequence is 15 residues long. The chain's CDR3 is CSARDFLLTYNEQFF. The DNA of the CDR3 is TGCAGTGCTAGAGACTTCCTCCTAACCTACAATGAGCAGTTCTTC.

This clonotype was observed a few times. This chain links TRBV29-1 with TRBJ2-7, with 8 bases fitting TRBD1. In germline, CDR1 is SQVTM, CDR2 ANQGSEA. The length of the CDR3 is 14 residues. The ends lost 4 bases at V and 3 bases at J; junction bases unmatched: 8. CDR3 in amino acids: CSVAGTGRIYEQYF. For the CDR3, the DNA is TGCAGCGTTGCCGGGACAGGAAGGATCTACGAGCAGTACTTC.

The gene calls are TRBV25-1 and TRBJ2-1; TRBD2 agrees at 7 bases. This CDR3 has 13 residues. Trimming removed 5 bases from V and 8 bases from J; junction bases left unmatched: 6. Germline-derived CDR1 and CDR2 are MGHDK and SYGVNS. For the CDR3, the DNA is TGTGCCAGCAGTACCGGGGGGTTTGATGAGCAGTTCTTC. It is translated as CASSTGGFDEQFF.

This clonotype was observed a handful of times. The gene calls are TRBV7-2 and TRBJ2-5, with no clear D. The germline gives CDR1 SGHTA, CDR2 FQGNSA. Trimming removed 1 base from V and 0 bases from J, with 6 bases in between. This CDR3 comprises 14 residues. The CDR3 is CASSLGADQETQYF. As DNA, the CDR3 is TGTGCCAGCAGCTTAGGGGCGGACCAAGAGACCCAGTACTTC.

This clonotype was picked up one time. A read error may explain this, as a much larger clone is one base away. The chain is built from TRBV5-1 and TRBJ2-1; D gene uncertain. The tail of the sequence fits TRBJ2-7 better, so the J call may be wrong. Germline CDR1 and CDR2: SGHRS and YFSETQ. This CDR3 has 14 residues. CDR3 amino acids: CASSFGQEYNEQYF. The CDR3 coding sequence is TGCGCCAGCAGCTTTGGCCAGGAATACAATGAGCAGTACTTC.

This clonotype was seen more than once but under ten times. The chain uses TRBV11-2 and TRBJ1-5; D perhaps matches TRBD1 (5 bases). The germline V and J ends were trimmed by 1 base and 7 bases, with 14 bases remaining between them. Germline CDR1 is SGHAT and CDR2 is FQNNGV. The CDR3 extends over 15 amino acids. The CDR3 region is CASSLGTLKTQPQHF. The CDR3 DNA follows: TGTGCCAGCAGCTTAGGGACACTTAAAACCCAGCCCCAGCATTTT.

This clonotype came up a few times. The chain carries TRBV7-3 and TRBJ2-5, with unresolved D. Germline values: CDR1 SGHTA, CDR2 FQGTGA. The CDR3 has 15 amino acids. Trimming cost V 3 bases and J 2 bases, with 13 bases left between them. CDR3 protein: CASSFLGHPQETQYF. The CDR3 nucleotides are TGTGCCAGCAGCTTTCTAGGGCACCCTCAAGAGACCCAGTACTTC.

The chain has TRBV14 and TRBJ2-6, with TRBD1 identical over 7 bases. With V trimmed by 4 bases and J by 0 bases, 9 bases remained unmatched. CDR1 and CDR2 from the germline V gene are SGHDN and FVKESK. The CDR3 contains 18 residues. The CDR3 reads CASSRDTQGTSGANVLTF. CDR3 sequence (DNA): TGTGCCAGCAGCCGAGACACACAGGGGACCTCTGGGGCCAACGTCCTGACTTTC.

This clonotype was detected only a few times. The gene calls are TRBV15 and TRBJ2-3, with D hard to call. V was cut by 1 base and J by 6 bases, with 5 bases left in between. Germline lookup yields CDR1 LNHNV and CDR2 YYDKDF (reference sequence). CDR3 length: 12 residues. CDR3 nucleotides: TGTGCCACCAGCAGAGCCAGTGATACGCAGTATTTT. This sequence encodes CATSRASDTQYF.

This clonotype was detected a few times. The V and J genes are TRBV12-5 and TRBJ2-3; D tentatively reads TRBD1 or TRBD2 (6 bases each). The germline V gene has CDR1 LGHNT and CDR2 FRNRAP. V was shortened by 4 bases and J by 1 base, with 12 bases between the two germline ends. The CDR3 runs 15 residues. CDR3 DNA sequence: TGTGCTAGTGGTTCCCGAAGGGGGGGCACAGATACGCAGTATTTT. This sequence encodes CASGSRRGGTDTQYF.

The CDR3 DNA is TGCAGCGGGGCGGGGGGTAAGAATGAGCAGTTCTTC. Protein product: CSGAGGKNEQFF. This chain uses TRBV29-1 with TRBJ2-1, with 8 bases aligning to TRBD2. V trimming: 7 bases; J trimming: 7 bases; junction bases outside the gene matches: 6. CDR3 length: 12 residues. The V gene's germline CDR1 is SQVTM and CDR2 ANQGSEA.

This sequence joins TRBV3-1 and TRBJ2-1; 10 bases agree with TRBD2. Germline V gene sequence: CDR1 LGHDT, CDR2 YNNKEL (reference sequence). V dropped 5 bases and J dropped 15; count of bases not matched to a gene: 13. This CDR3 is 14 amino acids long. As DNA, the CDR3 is TGTGCCAGCAGCTCGGGACTAGCGTCCTCAATTGGGTTCTTC. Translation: CASSSGLASSIGFF.

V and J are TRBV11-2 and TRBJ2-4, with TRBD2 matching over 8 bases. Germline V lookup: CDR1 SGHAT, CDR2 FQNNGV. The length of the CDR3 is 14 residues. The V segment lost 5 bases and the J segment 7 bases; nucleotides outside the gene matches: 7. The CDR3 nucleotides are TGTGCCAGCAGCACTCGCGGGGGGATGAACATTCAGTACTTC. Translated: CASSTRGGMNIQYF.

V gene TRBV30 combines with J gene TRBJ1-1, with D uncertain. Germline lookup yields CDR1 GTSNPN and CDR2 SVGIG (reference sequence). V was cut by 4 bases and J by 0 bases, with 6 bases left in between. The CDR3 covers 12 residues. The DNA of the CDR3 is TGTGCCTGGAAGGTGTTGAACACTGAAGCTTTCTTT. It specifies CAWKVLNTEAFF.

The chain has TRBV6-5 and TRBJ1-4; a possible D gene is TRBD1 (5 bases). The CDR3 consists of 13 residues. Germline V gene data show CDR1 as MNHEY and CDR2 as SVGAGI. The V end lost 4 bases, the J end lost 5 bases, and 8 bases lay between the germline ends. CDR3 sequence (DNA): TGTGCCAGCAGTTCCGGGGCGAATGAAAAACTGTTTTTT. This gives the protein CASSSGANEKLFF.

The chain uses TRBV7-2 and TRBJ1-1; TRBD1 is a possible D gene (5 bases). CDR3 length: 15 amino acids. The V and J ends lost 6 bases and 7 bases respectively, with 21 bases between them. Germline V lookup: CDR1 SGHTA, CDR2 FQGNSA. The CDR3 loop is CASRPEGGGVGEAFF. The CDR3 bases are TGTGCCAGCAGACCAGAGGGCGGAGGGGTCGGTGAAGCTTTCTTT.

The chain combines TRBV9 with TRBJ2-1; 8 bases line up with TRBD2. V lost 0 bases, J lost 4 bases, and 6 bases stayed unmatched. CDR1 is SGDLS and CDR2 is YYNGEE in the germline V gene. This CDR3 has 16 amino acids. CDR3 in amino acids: CASSVGAGGMYNEQFF. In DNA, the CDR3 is TGTGCCAGCAGCGTAGGGGCGGGAGGAATGTACAATGAGCAGTTCTTC. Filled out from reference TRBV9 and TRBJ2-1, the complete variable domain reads DSGVTQTPKHLITATGQRVTLRCSPRSGDLSVYWYQQSLDQGLQFLIQYYNGEERAKGNILERFSAQQFPDLHSELNLSSLELGDSALYFCASSVGAGGMYNEQFFGPGTRLTVL.

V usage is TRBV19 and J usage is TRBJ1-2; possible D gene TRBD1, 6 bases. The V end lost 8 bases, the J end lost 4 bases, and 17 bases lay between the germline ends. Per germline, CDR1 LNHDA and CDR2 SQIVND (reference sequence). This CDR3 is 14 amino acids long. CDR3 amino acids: CASRLGGLSYGYTF. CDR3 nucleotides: TGTGCCAGTCGTCTTGGGGGCCTCTCCTATGGCTACACCTTC.

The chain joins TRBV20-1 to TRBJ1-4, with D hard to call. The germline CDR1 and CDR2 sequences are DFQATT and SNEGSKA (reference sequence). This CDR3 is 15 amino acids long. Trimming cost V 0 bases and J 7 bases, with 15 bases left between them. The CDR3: CSARDRNLAGEKLFF. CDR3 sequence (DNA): TGCAGTGCTAGAGATCGAAACCTGGCTGGTGAAAAACTGTTTTTT.

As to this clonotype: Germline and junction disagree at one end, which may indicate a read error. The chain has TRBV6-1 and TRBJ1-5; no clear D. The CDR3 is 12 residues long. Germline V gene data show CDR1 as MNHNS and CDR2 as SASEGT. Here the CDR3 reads CASTDYPGPQHF. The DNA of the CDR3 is TGTGCTAGCACGGATTATCCGGGACCCCAGCATTTT.